A few counts support the clone carrying this T cell receptor (beta chain). Its antigen is still unknown. The PCR had 60 Vbeta and 13 Jbeta primers. Produced via immunoSEQ multiplex PCR; TCRdb's table is partial and in-frame only. The top ten clones hold 1.9% of a sample with 100,000 to 150,000 clones, 76% of them seen once. This record comes from a study of cytomegalovirus exposure and HLA in healthy donors. Broader study findings: It was shown in a later analysis that HLA-associated TCR beta chains were more clonally expanded than other, equally common chains. In an earlier analysis, productive rearrangement rates for most beta V segments clustered near 87% or 30%.

Germline V gene sequence: CDR1 SGHRS, CDR2 YFSETQ. Trimming left V 2 bases short and J 0 bases short, with 6 bases between. The CDR3 runs 14 residues. This sequence originates from a man over 45 in good health and CMV-seronegative. The genes are TRBV5-1 and TRBJ1-3; TRBD1 is a possible D gene (5 bases). The sequenced sample consisted of PBMCs. CDR3 DNA: TGCGCCAGCAGCTTAGGGGCCTCTGGAAACACCATATATTTT. It yields the protein CASSLGASGNTIYF.